This T cell receptor beta chain was sequenced for a study of cytomegalovirus exposure and HLA in healthy donors. Study-wide background: A preliminary data release comprised tens of millions of unique TCRs obtained from HLA-typed donors.

Only a few counts were recorded for this clone. The antigen remains undetermined. The PCR had 60 Vbeta and 13 Jbeta primers. TCRdb's table, derived via immunoSEQ multiplex PCR, lists solely in-frame clones and lacks some. In the table there are about 90,000 clones, about 67% of which are singletons. The CDR3 contains 16 residues. Germline V CDR1 and CDR2: SGHTA, FQGNSA. Trimming at V came to 6 bases and at J to 5 bases, leaving 9 bases not matched to a gene. Study-wide results and limits: Later on, a genetic analysis was performed. It linked a missense variant in DCLRE1C with V- and J-gene trimming of TCR beta. With high specificity and sensitivity, the classifier reportedly diagnosed cytomegalovirus status. What was likely a sequencing artifact was a cluster of highly shared sequence variants.

The J gene is TRBJ2-3, the V gene TRBV7-2, with 12 bases matching TRBD1. This receptor was identified in a man under 40 in good health and CMV-seronegative. The sequencing input was PBMCs. In DNA form, the CDR3 reads TGTGCCAGCAGACCACCCGGGACAGGGGGCGGAGATACGCAGTATTTT. It encodes CASRPPGTGGGDTQYF.